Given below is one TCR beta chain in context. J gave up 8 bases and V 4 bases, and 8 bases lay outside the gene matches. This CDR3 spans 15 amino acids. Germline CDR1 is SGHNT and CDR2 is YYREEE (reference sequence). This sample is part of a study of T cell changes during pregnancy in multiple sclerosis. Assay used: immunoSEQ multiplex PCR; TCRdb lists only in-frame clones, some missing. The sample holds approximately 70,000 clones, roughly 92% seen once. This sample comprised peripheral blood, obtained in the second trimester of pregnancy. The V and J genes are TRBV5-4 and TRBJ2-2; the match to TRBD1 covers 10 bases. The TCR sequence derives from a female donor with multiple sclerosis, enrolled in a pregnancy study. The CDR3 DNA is TGTGCCAGCAGCCCCGGGACAGGGGCCGATGGGGAGCTGTTTTTT. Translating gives CASSPGTGADGELFF.